What follows are 31 T cell receptor beta chains derived from one specimen sequenced in a study of T cells in Graves' hyperthyroidism and ophthalmopathy. Amplification of TCR beta CDR3 regions used RNA as the template. The TCR CDR3 was amplified in a first-round RT-PCR using the HTBI primer set. Using its own MiXCR run on the multiplex PCR reads, TCRdb lists one record per CDR3 protein. The sample has around 700,000 distinct CDR3 sequences; under 20% are singletons. What was sequenced was blood. The receptors come from a woman aged 50 to 60 with Graves' hyperthyroidism that later progressed to Graves' ophthalmopathy.

This clonotype was found many times. The chain employs TRBV9 and TRBJ2-7; tentatively, D is TRBD1 or TRBD2 (5 bases each). V was shortened by 3 bases and J by 2 bases, with 12 bases between the two germline ends. The CDR3 covers 14 residues. Germline V gives CDR1 SGDLS, CDR2 YYNGEE. CDR3 nucleotide sequence: TGTGCCAGCAGCGCCGGGACGATTCCCTACGAGCAGTACTTC. Its translation is CASSAGTIPYEQYF.

The chain couples TRBV5-1 to TRBJ1-6; no reliable D call. Trimming pared 0 bases from V and 4 bases from J, leaving 8 bases between. Looked up from germline, CDR1 is SGHRS and CDR2 is YFSETQ. The CDR3 extends over 15 amino acids. CDR3 loop: CASSLGLEYNSPLHF. The CDR3 nucleotides are TGCGCCAGCAGCTTGGGGCTTGAATATAATTCACCCCTCCACTTT.

This clonotype was picked up many times. The chain recombines TRBV20-1 with TRBJ2-1; 7 bases line up with TRBD1. Germline loops: CDR1 DFQATT, CDR2 SNEGSKA (reference sequence). V was pared by 5 bases and J by 10 bases, with 5 bases of the junction left unmatched. This CDR3 region has 11 residues. Written as DNA, the CDR3 is TGCAGTGCTGACAGGGTTAGGGAGCAGTTCTTC. Translation gives CSADRVREQFF.

The chain combines TRBV7-9 with TRBJ1-1; TRBD1 is a possible D gene (5 bases). The CDR3 runs to 15 residues. V was trimmed by 3 bases and J by 0 bases, leaving 11 bases between them. Germline loops: CDR1 SEHNR, CDR2 FQNEAQ (reference sequence). The CDR3 DNA follows: TGTGCCAGCAGCTTGGGGGGTCCTTTGAACACTGAAGCTTTCTTT. Protein sequence: CASSLGGPLNTEAFF.

This clonotype was seen more than once but under ten times. V is TRBV7-2 and J is TRBJ2-1, with 11 bases aligning to TRBD2. V lost 0 bases, J lost 7 bases, and 8 bases stayed unmatched. From germline, CDR1 is SGHTA and CDR2 FQGNSA. CDR3 size: 17 residues. CDR3 sequence: CASSLAISGGAVNEQFF. Here the CDR3 DNA reads TGTGCCAGCAGCTTAGCGATTAGCGGGGGGGCCGTGAATGAGCAGTTCTTC.

This clonotype was recorded many times. The chain links TRBV12-3 or TRBV12-4 to TRBJ2-6, with 7 bases matching TRBD1. Germline trimming cut 3 bases from V and 0 bases from J; bases unmatched to any gene: 2. The CDR3 has 16 amino acids. The CDR3 here is CASSFTGASGANVLTF. As DNA, the CDR3 is TGTGCCAGCAGTTTTACAGGGGCCTCTGGGGCCAACGTCCTGACTTTC.

This clonotype was recorded many times. The genes are TRBV3-1 and TRBJ1-2; D not certain. This CDR3 is 15 amino acids long. Germline CDR1 and CDR2: LGHDT and YNNKEL (reference sequence). Trimming took off 1 base at V and 6 bases at J, with 15 bases between the two ends. CDR3 DNA sequence: TGTGCCAGCAGCCAAGGCAATTCTCCGGGAAATGGCTACACCTTC. The encoded protein is CASSQGNSPGNGYTF.

This clonotype came up a few times. The V and J genes are TRBV10-3 and TRBJ2-5, with TRBD2 matching 9 bases. CDR1 and CDR2 from the germline V gene are ENHRY and SYGVKD. The CDR3 loop spans 18 amino acids. The V gene end was trimmed by 3 bases and the J gene end by 3 bases; junction bases not matched to a gene: 14. CDR3: CAISDNNGPSGGKETQYF. CDR3 in DNA: TGTGCCATCAGTGATAATAATGGTCCGAGCGGGGGGAAAGAGACCCAGTACTTC.

The rearrangement joins TRBV19 to TRBJ1-1; D ambiguous. Between the trimmed V and J ends, which lost 0 bases and 3 bases, there was a span of 17 bases. The CDR3 length is 17 residues. The germline V gene has CDR1 LNHDA and CDR2 SQIVND (reference sequence). The CDR3 reads CASSIDLIQLGHTEAFF. DNA of the CDR3: TGTGCCAGTAGTATAGATTTAATCCAGTTAGGGCACACTGAAGCTTTCTTT.

This clonotype was observed many times. The CDR3 spells CSAPGQGEGADTQYF. CDR3 coding DNA: TGCAGTGCCCCGGGACAGGGGGAAGGGGCAGATACGCAGTATTTT. The gene calls are TRBV20-1 and TRBJ2-3; 11 nucleotides agree with TRBD1. V lost 6 bases to trimming and J lost 4 bases; unmatched junction nucleotides: 9. Germline CDR1 is DFQATT and CDR2 is SNEGSKA (reference sequence). The CDR3 totals 15 residues.

This clonotype was recorded at least ten times. V is TRBV7-9 and J is TRBJ2-7, with 9 bases matching TRBD1. The CDR3 length is 15 residues. The V gene end was trimmed by 8 bases and the J gene end by 3 bases; junction bases not matched to a gene: 11. The germline gives CDR1 SEHNR, CDR2 FQNEAQ (reference sequence). The CDR3 DNA follows: TGTGCCAGCGTAAAGTCAGGACAGGGGAACTACGAGCAGTACTTC. It specifies CASVKSGQGNYEQYF.

V and J are TRBV20-1 and TRBJ2-2; 7 nucleotides align to TRBD1. With V trimmed by 4 bases and J by 3 bases, 17 bases remained unmatched. Germline loops: CDR1 DFQATT, CDR2 SNEGSKA (reference sequence). This CDR3 spans 18 amino acids. This CDR3 reads CSAIHGTEIIVDTGELFF. The DNA of the CDR3 is TGCAGTGCTATTCACGGGACAGAAATTATTGTCGACACCGGGGAGCTGTTTTTT.

This clonotype was seen repeatedly, ten times or more. The J gene is TRBJ1-2, the V gene TRBV7-9, with 8 bases identical to TRBD1. The V segment lost 5 bases and the J segment 2 bases; nucleotides outside the gene matches: 7. The CDR3 length is 15 residues. Germline CDR1 reads SEHNR; CDR2 reads FQNEAQ (reference sequence). The CDR3 protein is CASSDRGWGNYGYTF. In nucleotides, the CDR3 is TGTGCCAGCAGCGACAGGGGTTGGGGCAACTATGGCTACACCTTC.

The V and J genes are TRBV6-2 or TRBV6-3 and TRBJ2-5, with TRBD2 as a possible D gene (6 bases). V gave up 6 bases and J gave up 9 bases, with 23 bases separating them. This CDR3 spans 15 amino acids. Germline V gene sequence: CDR1 MNHEY, CDR2 SVGEGT. CDR3 region: CASSRGGVSKEAQYF. CDR3 coding DNA: TGTGCCAGCAGCAGAGGAGGGGTTAGTAAGGAGGCCCAGTACTTC.

V usage is TRBV5-1 and J usage is TRBJ2-3; 10 bases match TRBD1. The CDR3 length is 16 residues. CDR1 is SGHRS and CDR2 is YFSETQ in the germline V gene. The J segment lost 5 bases and the V segment lost 7 bases, leaving 13 bases of the junction unmatched. The CDR3: CASSRQGQGFKDTQYF. The CDR3 region has the DNA TGCGCCAGCTCCCGGCAGGGACAGGGGTTTAAAGATACGCAGTATTTT.

This clonotype has a count of ten or more. V gene TRBV12-3 or TRBV12-4 combines with J gene TRBJ1-2; 9 nucleotides line up with TRBD1. The CDR3 runs to 14 residues. V gave up 5 bases and J gave up 8 bases; unmatched junction bases: 9. In DNA, the CDR3 is TGTGCCAGCAGTGATGGAGGGACAGGGCAAGGCTACACCTTC. This encodes CASSDGGTGQGYTF.

The rearrangement uses TRBV4-1 and TRBJ1-2, with D uncertain. Between the trimmed V and J ends, which lost 0 bases and 1 base, there was a span of 12 bases. Germline CDR1 MGHRA, CDR2 YSYEKL. The CDR3 length is 16 residues. The CDR3 spells CASSQDMGGVNYGYTF. The CDR3, as DNA: TGCGCCAGCAGCCAAGATATGGGAGGAGTTAACTATGGCTACACCTTC.

In this sample, this clonotype turned up many times. The chain joins TRBV12-3 or TRBV12-4 to TRBJ1-1; D remains unclear. V was pared by 2 bases and J by 0 bases, with 7 bases between. CDR3 length: 14 amino acids. Here the CDR3 DNA reads TGTGCCAGCAGTTTATCAGCTCTGAACACTGAAGCTTTCTTT. The encoded protein is CASSLSALNTEAFF.

The rearrangement links TRBV2 to TRBJ2-3, with TRBD1 as a possible D gene (6 bases). V gave up 4 bases and J gave up 0 bases, with 11 bases separating them. Germline V gives CDR1 SNHLY, CDR2 FYNNEI. The CDR3 is 15 residues long. The CDR3 DNA is TGTGCCAGCAGTGTGGGGCAGGGGAGCACAGATACGCAGTATTTT. It encodes CASSVGQGSTDTQYF.

This clonotype was picked up many times. The chain's CDR3 is CASGNTGAEAFF. The CDR3 nucleotides are TGTGCCAGCGGTAACACAGGGGCTGAAGCTTTCTTT. The V call is TRBV7-9, the J call TRBJ1-1; 7 bases are shared with TRBD1. Germline loops: CDR1 SEHNR, CDR2 FQNEAQ (reference sequence). J gave up 6 bases and V 8 bases, and 6 bases lay outside the gene matches. The length of the CDR3 is 12 residues.

The V gene is TRBV29-1, the J gene TRBJ2-1; no reliable D call. Between the trimmed V and J ends, which lost 0 bases and 7 bases, there was a span of 19 bases. The germline V gene encodes CDR1 SQVTM and CDR2 ANQGSEA. There are 16 residues in the CDR3. The CDR3 DNA follows: TGCAGCGTTGAAGATCTTTATGGGGTACCGGATAATGAGCAGTTCTTC. Translating gives CSVEDLYGVPDNEQFF.

This clonotype was detected only a few times. This chain joins TRBV5-4 and TRBJ1-2; D not certain. V was pared by 0 bases and J by 7 bases, with 10 bases between. Germline-derived CDR1 and CDR2 are SGHNT and YYREEE (reference sequence). CDR3 size: 13 residues. Written as DNA, the CDR3 is TGTGCCAGCAGCTTGGACAGTTTGGGTGGCTACACCTTC. This encodes CASSLDSLGGYTF.

With regard to this clonotype: A much more abundant neighbour one base away suggests this may be a read error. The chain joins TRBV12-3 or TRBV12-4 to TRBJ1-2; no reliable D call. V was shortened by 1 base and J by 8 bases, with 14 bases between the two germline ends. This CDR3 is 14 amino acids long. The CDR3 coding sequence is TGTGCCAGCAGTTTAGGGGCTCGGGCGCGCGGCTACACCTTC. It specifies CASSLGARARGYTF.

In its sample, this clonotype was seen many times. The chain links TRBV27 to TRBJ1-1, with 7 bases fitting TRBD1. The CDR3 consists of 15 residues. V lost 6 bases to trimming and J lost 0 bases; unmatched junction nucleotides: 7. CDR1 is MNHEY and CDR2 is SMNVEV in the germline V gene (reference sequence). The CDR3 DNA sequence: TGTGCCAGCAGGCAGACAGGGCCGATGAACACTGAAGCTTTCTTT. This codes for CASRQTGPMNTEAFF.

By sample fraction, this clonotype is large. The CDR3 bases are TGTGCCAGCAGTGAAGCGCAAGTAGCGGGGGAGGGGAAGACCCAGTACTTC. Encoded protein: CASSEAQVAGEGKTQYF. The chain is built from TRBV6-1 and TRBJ2-5; TRBD2 aligns across 9 bases. V lost 0 bases and J lost 6; bases outside the gene matches: 11. The CDR3 totals 17 residues. Germline values: CDR1 MNHNS, CDR2 SASEGT.

This clonotype was detected many times. At one of its ends the junction is not consistent with the germline gene, which may arise from a read error. The chain couples TRBV30 to TRBJ2-1; 8 bases are a match to TRBD1. CDR3 size: 13 residues. Germline assignment: CDR1 GTSNPN and CDR2 SVGIG (reference sequence). The CDR3 DNA follows: TGTGCCTGGAGTGTATGGGATCAGACAGGGGCCGTCTTC. The encoded protein is CAWSVWDQTGAVF. The full variable domain, its missing parts supplied by reference TRBV30 and TRBJ2-1, is SQTIHQWPATLVQPVGSPLSLECTVEGTSNPNLYWYRQAAGRGLQLLFYSVGIGQISSEVPQNLSASRPQDRQFILSSKKLLLSDSGFYLCAWSVWDQTGAVFGPGTRLTVL.

This clonotype has at least ten counts. The chain carries TRBV5-1 and TRBJ1-5; a weak D match, TRBD1 (5 bases). Germline-derived CDR1 and CDR2 are SGHRS and YFSETQ. The CDR3 is made up of 14 amino acids. V gave up 4 bases and J gave up 8 bases, with 16 bases separating them. CDR3 sequence reads: CASSPDPGLEPQHF. CDR3 in DNA: TGCGCCAGCAGCCCAGACCCAGGGCTGGAGCCCCAGCATTTT.

This clonotype has a count of ten or more. This chain links TRBV11-3 with TRBJ2-3, with 13 bases identical to TRBD2. CDR1 and CDR2 (germline): SGHNT, YENEEA. With V trimmed by 5 bases and J by 2 bases, 7 bases remained unmatched. This CDR3 is 17 amino acids long. The CDR3 protein is CASSAGTSGIHTDTQYF. The CDR3 DNA reads as TGTGCCAGCAGCGCCGGGACTAGCGGGATCCACACAGATACGCAGTATTTT.

This clonotype turned up a few times. The V gene is TRBV12-5, the J gene TRBJ1-1, with D unresolved. The CDR3 consists of 15 residues. Germline V gene sequence: CDR1 LGHNT, CDR2 FRNRAP. Trimming pared 3 bases from V and 0 bases from J, leaving 11 bases between. CDR3: CASGFLGRMNTEAFF. The CDR3 DNA reads as TGTGCTAGTGGTTTCCTCGGACGGATGAACACTGAAGCTTTCTTT.

This clonotype came up many times. This rearrangement joins TRBV7-2 to TRBJ1-4, with a tentative D call TRBD1 (6 bases). The CDR3 totals 14 residues. Germline-derived CDR1 and CDR2 are SGHTA and FQGNSA. V lost 2 bases to trimming and J lost 7 bases, with 11 bases between them. The CDR3 coding sequence is TGTGCCAGCAGCTTATCAGGGGCTTTTGAAAAACTGTTTTTT. Translating it yields CASSLSGAFEKLFF.

V gene TRBV2 combines with J gene TRBJ2-3; D is possibly TRBD2 (6 bases). The CDR3 extends over 14 amino acids. With 6 bases removed from V and 3 bases from J, the gap between germline ends came to 13 bases. CDR1 SNHLY and CDR2 FYNNEI come from the germline V gene. In DNA form, the CDR3 reads TGTGCCAGCAGATTCCTGGGGGGAACAGATACGCAGTATTTT. As protein: CASRFLGGTDTQYF.